These 10 T cell receptor beta chains were sequenced from one sample in a study of T cell clones after liver transplantation. Sequencing used immunoSEQ multiplex PCR; TCRdb keeps in-frame clones, though not all of them. This table has 12,000 to 15,000 clones, about nine tenths appearing once. Material: CD8+ T cells from blood, obtained before liver transplant. These receptor sequences come from a human donor who received a liver transplant.

J is TRBJ2-1 and V is TRBV18; TRBD1 matches 10 bases. V was clipped by 6 bases and J by 6 bases; unmatched bases: 8. The CDR3 spans 15 residues. Looked up from germline, CDR1 is KGHSH and CDR2 is LQKENI. Written as DNA, the CDR3 is TGTGCCAGCTCGCAACCGGGACAGGGGTTCAATGAGCAGTTCTTC. Its protein is CASSQPGQGFNEQFF.

The chain has TRBV2 and TRBJ2-1; no clear D gene. The germline CDR1 and CDR2 sequences are SNHLY and FYNNEI. The CDR3 length is 12 residues. The V end was cut by 10 bases, the J end by 4 bases, with 11 bases between. The CDR3 reads CATSRRYNEQFF. The CDR3 DNA is TGTGCCACTTCCCGACGGTACAATGAGCAGTTCTTC. Based on the CDR3 plus reference TRBV2 and TRBJ2-1, the full variable domain is EPEVTQTPSHQVTQMGQEVILRCVPISNHLYFYWYRQILGQKVEFLVSFYNNEISEKSEIFDDQFSVERPDGSNFTLKIRSTKLEDSAMYFCATSRRYNEQFFGPGTRLTVL.

This chain connects TRBV2 to TRBJ2-1; TRBD2 matches at 10 bases. Losses at the gene ends were 10 bases for V and 0 bases for J; bases not matched to a gene: 6. Germline CDR1 reads SNHLY; CDR2 reads FYNNEI. CDR3 size: 15 residues. This CDR3 is CATLPSGSSYNEQFF. The CDR3 DNA sequence: TGTGCCACACTCCCTAGCGGGAGCTCCTACAATGAGCAGTTCTTC.

This clone was seen a single time. The rearrangement uses TRBV10-2 and TRBJ2-7; TRBD2 agrees at 10 bases. The germline V gene has CDR1 WSHSY and CDR2 SAAADI. The CDR3 is 16 amino acids. J gave up 2 bases and V 0 bases, and 4 bases lay outside the gene matches. The chain's CDR3 is CASSESLTSGPYEQYF. CDR3 coding DNA: TGCGCCAGCAGTGAGTCTTTGACTAGCGGGCCCTACGAGCAGTACTTC.

This sequence joins TRBV27 and TRBJ1-5; D possibly corresponds to TRBD1 (6 bases). CDR1 MNHEY and CDR2 SMNVEV come from the germline V gene (reference sequence). V dropped 5 bases and J dropped 3 bases, with 11 bases sitting between them. This CDR3 spans 14 amino acids. The CDR3 DNA is TGTGCCAGCAGTACCGGACAGATCAATCAGCCCCAGCATTTT. Protein product: CASSTGQINQPQHF.

The CDR3 DNA sequence: TGTGCCAGCGTACAACGGACAGGACCAAATGAAAAACTGTTTTTT. Its translation is CASVQRTGPNEKLFF. This chain links TRBV6-1 with TRBJ1-4; 7 bases align to TRBD1. There are 15 residues in the CDR3. The J segment lost 5 bases and the V segment lost 8 bases, leaving 11 bases of the junction unmatched. Germline V CDR1 and CDR2: MNHNS, SASEGT.

The chain couples TRBV6-5 to TRBJ2-7, with D perhaps TRBD1 or TRBD2 (6 bases each). The V end was cut by 2 bases, the J end by 6 bases, with 14 bases between. CDR3 length: 14 amino acids. Germline CDR1 reads MNHEY; CDR2 reads SVGAGI. Here the CDR3 reads CASSYGGTFGEQYF. For the CDR3, the DNA is TGTGCCAGCAGTTACGGCGGGACATTCGGCGAGCAGTACTTC.

This rearrangement joins TRBV9 to TRBJ2-3, with no clear D. From germline, CDR1 is SGDLS and CDR2 YYNGEE. This CDR3 region has 14 residues. Trimming took off 4 bases at V and 0 bases at J, with 9 bases between the two ends. The CDR3 sequence is CASSLGSSTDTQYF. In DNA, the CDR3 is TGTGCCAGCAGCTTGGGTAGCAGCACAGATACGCAGTATTTT.

The rearrangement links TRBV27 to TRBJ2-7; TRBD2 matches 7 bases. Per the germline V gene, CDR1 is MNHEY and CDR2 is SMNVEV (reference sequence). This CDR3 has 15 amino acids. The V gene end was trimmed by 2 bases and the J gene end by 2 bases; junction bases not matched to a gene: 6. In DNA form, the CDR3 reads TGTGCCAGCAGTTTAAGGGGCGGGAGTGCCTACGAGCAGTACTTC. Translation: CASSLRGGSAYEQYF.

This clone was counted a few times. The chain is built from TRBV7-8 and TRBJ1-2, with D unclear. The CDR3 consists of 12 residues. V was trimmed by 1 base and J by 8 bases, leaving 8 bases between them. Looked up from germline, CDR1 is SGHVS and CDR2 is FQNEAQ. CDR3 residues: CASSLGYDGYTF. The CDR3 DNA sequence: TGTGCCAGCAGCTTAGGTTATGACGGCTACACCTTC.